This T cell receptor beta chain was sequenced during a study of shared clonotypes between healthy human individuals. As for the study in general: The study used three CD4 naive, three CD4 memory, two CD8 naive and one CD8 memory plate per donor.

Only in-frame clones appear in the TCRdb table, and some are missing; sequencing was by immunoSEQ multiplex PCR. The table shows about 980,000 clones, with 70% to 85% occurring only once. Memory CD4+ cells were the fraction left after CD45RA+ naive selection. V lost 6 bases and J lost 8, with 17 bases in between. Per germline, CDR1 MNHNY and CDR2 SVGAGI (reference sequence). The CDR3 contains 14 residues. The chain is built from TRBV6-6 and TRBJ2-1, with D maybe TRBD2 (5 bases). The sample comprised memory CD4+ T cells sorted from blood. Subset: CD45RA-negative fraction. This clonotype was obtained from a man aged 18 to 29 in good health. DNA of the CDR3: TGTGCCAGCAGCTCCTTGGGGTCTAGCTATGAGCAGTTCTTC. Its protein product is CASSSLGSSYEQFF.